Below, 5 T cell receptor beta chains from the same sample are listed, as sequenced in a study of T cell responses to AZD1222 COVID-19 vaccine. Assay used: immunoSEQ multiplex PCR; TCRdb lists only in-frame clones, some missing. The sample includes 75,000 to 95,000 clones, about 91% seen only once; the top ten take around 7.1%. The specimen was peripheral blood, collected on day 0 of MenACWY control vaccination. All receptors derive from an adult in good health.

This chain connects TRBV27 to TRBJ2-2, with a weak D call TRBD1 (6 bases). This CDR3 has 14 amino acids. Trimming removed 4 bases from V and 4 bases from J, with 10 bases in between. From germline, CDR1 is MNHEY and CDR2 SMNVEV (reference sequence). The CDR3 here is CASSSGQFTGELFF. The CDR3 region has the DNA TGTGCCAGCAGTTCGGGACAATTCACCGGGGAGCTGTTTTTT.

This sequence joins TRBV7-3 and TRBJ2-3, with D possibly TRBD1 on 6 matching bases. This CDR3 has 13 residues. Trimming pared 3 bases from V and 4 bases from J, leaving 8 bases between. The germline CDR1 and CDR2 sequences are SGHTA and FQGTGA. CDR3: CASSFRGADTQYF. The DNA for the CDR3 is TGTGCCAGCAGCTTCAGGGGAGCAGATACGCAGTATTTT.

This rearrangement joins TRBV7-3 to TRBJ2-2; possible D gene TRBD2, 5 bases. V lost 5 bases and J lost 2, with 15 bases in between. Germline assignment: CDR1 SGHTA and CDR2 FQGTGA. The CDR3 covers 16 residues. The CDR3 DNA is TGTGCCAGCAGCCAAATGACGGGGATAAACACCGGGGAGCTGTTTTTT. Translating gives CASSQMTGINTGELFF.

The genes are TRBV7-2 and TRBJ1-6, with unresolved D. Germline V gene data show CDR1 as SGHTA and CDR2 as FQGNSA. V lost 1 base and J 7 bases, leaving 5 bases between the germline ends. The CDR3 is made up of 13 amino acids. CDR3 in amino acids: CASSLVENSPLHF. Written as DNA, the CDR3 is TGTGCCAGCAGCTTAGTGGAGAATTCACCCCTCCACTTT.

V and J are TRBV3-1 (or the pseudogene TRBV3-2) and TRBJ1-1; D unresolved. The V gene lost 4 bases and the J gene lost 3 bases, with 21 bases spanning the gap. The germline V gene has CDR1 LGHDT and CDR2 YNNKEL (reference sequence). This CDR3 contains 17 residues. As DNA, the CDR3 is TGTGCCAGCAGCCTTATGGGCGGTTTGGTGGCAGACACTGAAGCTTTCTTT. Translated: CASSLMGGLVADTEAFF.